The 15 T cell receptor beta chains below come from one sample, sequenced in a study of identical twins. TCRdb ran MiXCR on the 5' RACE reads and lists one entry per CDR3 protein. This table holds some 240,000 distinct CDR3 sequences, about 8% found once. The sample was also reused in another study, on yellow fever vaccine responses in identical twins.

What was sequenced was CD8+ T cells sorted from blood. The receptors here all came from a woman aged 18-30 years in good health.

The chain carries TRBV28 and TRBJ2-1; TRBD1 is a possible D gene (6 bases). V was cut by 5 bases and J by 4 bases, with 18 bases left in between. The CDR3 sequence is 16 residues long. Per the germline V gene, CDR1 is MDHEN and CDR2 is SYDVKM. The CDR3 loop reads CASSPPRDTLYNEQFF. CDR3 DNA sequence: TGTGCCAGCAGTCCACCCCGGGACACCTTATACAATGAGCAGTTCTTC. Full variable domain (outside the CDR3, taken from reference TRBV28 and TRBJ2-1): DVKVTQSSRYLVKRTGEKVFLECVQDMDHENMFWYRQDPGLGLRLIYFSYDVKMKEKGDIPEGYSVSREKKERFSLILESASTNQTSMYLCASSPPRDTLYNEQFFGPGTRLTVL.

This clonotype was seen only a few times. This rearrangement joins TRBV4-1 to TRBJ2-7; a possible D gene is TRBD2 (6 bases). CDR1 is MGHRA and CDR2 is YSYEKL in the germline V gene. Trimming pared 1 base from V and 1 base from J, leaving 20 bases between. The CDR3 runs 18 residues. The CDR3 reads CASSQVVGSVVASYEQYF. The DNA for the CDR3 is TGCGCCAGCAGCCAAGTTGTCGGGAGTGTGGTTGCGTCCTACGAGCAGTACTTC.

This clonotype was seen many times. V gene TRBV25-1 combines with J gene TRBJ2-1, with D unclear. Trimming took off 4 bases at V and 7 bases at J, with 11 bases between the two ends. CDR1 and CDR2 (germline): MGHDK, SYGVNS. CDR3 length equals 13 residues. CDR3 in amino acids: CASSVGLKNEQFF. CDR3 nucleotides: TGTGCCAGCAGTGTGGGTCTCAAGAATGAGCAGTTCTTC.

The V and J genes are TRBV5-1 and TRBJ2-1; D unclear. V was trimmed by 3 bases and J by 6 bases, leaving 10 bases between them. This CDR3 spans 13 amino acids. Germline V gene data show CDR1 as SGHRS and CDR2 as YFSETQ. As DNA, the CDR3 is TGCGCCAGCAGCTCGGACGCCGCCAATGAGCAGTTCTTC. Amino acids: CASSSDAANEQFF.

This clonotype was picked up a small number of times. The V call is TRBV9, the J call TRBJ2-2, with TRBD2 matching 7 bases. CDR3 size: 18 residues. V was pared by 1 base and J by 1 base, with 10 bases of the junction left unmatched. Per germline, CDR1 SGDLS and CDR2 YYNGEE. The CDR3 DNA sequence: TGTGCCAGCAGCGTAAACGTGCTCTCGGGAGGGAACACCGGGGAGCTGTTTTTT. Translation gives CASSVNVLSGGNTGELFF. The full variable domain, its missing parts supplied by reference TRBV9 and TRBJ2-2, is DSGVTQTPKHLITATGQRVTLRCSPRSGDLSVYWYQQSLDQGLQFLIQYYNGEERAKGNILERFSAQQFPDLHSELNLSSLELGDSALYFCASSVNVLSGGNTGELFFGEGSRLTVL.

This sequence joins TRBV20-1 and TRBJ2-3, with no clear D. CDR3 length equals 13 residues. The germline V gene has CDR1 DFQATT and CDR2 SNEGSKA (reference sequence). Trimming cost V 4 bases and J 5 bases, with 13 bases left between them. The CDR3 DNA reads as TGCAGTGCTAACCCCCCTGACTTAGATACGCAGTATTTT. It translates to CSANPPDLDTQYF.

At least ten counts were recorded for this clonotype. The V call is TRBV6-2 or TRBV6-3, the J call TRBJ1-1, with D maybe TRBD1 (5 bases). The germline CDR1 and CDR2 sequences are MNHEY and SVGEGT. Between the trimmed V and J ends, which lost 2 bases and 1 base, there was a span of 14 bases. This CDR3 spans 16 amino acids. The CDR3 region is CASSYGEGRGNTEAFF. As DNA, the CDR3 is TGTGCCAGCAGTTACGGTGAGGGGAGGGGGAACACTGAAGCTTTCTTT.

The chain recombines TRBV27 with TRBJ1-1, with 12 positions matching TRBD1. The J segment lost 6 bases and the V segment lost 5 bases, leaving 10 bases of the junction unmatched. CDR1 is MNHEY, CDR2 SMNVEV, per germline (reference sequence). The CDR3 contains 16 residues. The CDR3 reads CASSPPGGQGAAEAFF. The CDR3 DNA is TGTGCCAGCAGTCCCCCTGGGGGACAGGGGGCAGCTGAAGCTTTCTTT.

In its sample, this clonotype was seen a few times. The chain couples TRBV7-9 to TRBJ2-7; 10 positions agree with TRBD1. The V segment lost 2 bases and the J segment 5 bases; nucleotides outside the gene matches: 12. Per the germline V gene, CDR1 is SEHNR and CDR2 is FQNEAQ (reference sequence). The CDR3 has 17 residues. CDR3 in amino acids: CASSLLEGTGDEHEQYF. CDR3 coding DNA: TGTGCCAGCAGCTTATTAGAAGGGACAGGGGACGAGCACGAGCAGTACTTC.

The V and J genes are TRBV7-9 and TRBJ2-5; perhaps TRBD2 as D (5 bases). Per germline, CDR1 SEHNR and CDR2 FQNEAQ (reference sequence). Trimming removed 6 bases at V and 5 bases at J, with 16 bases between. CDR3 size: 14 residues. The CDR3 DNA sequence: TGTGCCAGCAGTTGGGTAGCGCTCCATGAGACCCAGTACTTC. It translates to CASSWVALHETQYF.

This clonotype was picked up a small number of times. This chain links TRBV19 with TRBJ2-1, with D possibly being TRBD1 or TRBD2 (6 bases each). V lost 10 bases and J lost 9, with 16 bases in between. Germline V gene lookup returns CDR1 LNHDA and CDR2 SQIVND (reference sequence). The CDR3 extends over 12 amino acids. CDR3 in amino acids: CATESGGGEQFF. In DNA form, the CDR3 reads TGTGCCACCGAGTCAGGAGGGGGTGAGCAGTTCTTC.

This clonotype was counted a few times. The V and J genes are TRBV6-1 and TRBJ2-7, with D possibly matching TRBD1 (6 bases). The CDR3 length is 17 residues. Trimming removed 3 bases at V and 3 bases at J, with 21 bases between. Germline assignment: CDR1 MNHNS and CDR2 SASEGT. Here the CDR3 DNA reads TGTGCCAGCAGTGACCTAAGAACCGGGACATGGATCTACGAGCAGTACTTC. It translates to CASSDLRTGTWIYEQYF.

This clonotype was detected ten times or more. This rearrangement joins TRBV29-1 to TRBJ2-1; 8 bases are shared with TRBD2. The CDR3 length is 11 residues. J lost 9 bases, V lost 4 bases, and 2 bases had no gene match. Germline CDR1 reads SQVTM; CDR2 reads ANQGSEA. The CDR3 bases are TGCAGCGTTGCGGGGGGGGGTGAGCAGTTCTTC. Translated, it gives CSVAGGGEQFF.

The V call is TRBV12-3 or TRBV12-4, the J call TRBJ2-4; D remains unclear. V was trimmed by 2 bases and J by 6 bases, leaving 8 bases between them. The CDR3 sequence is 13 residues long. In DNA, the CDR3 is TGTGCCAGCAGTTTAATCCTGGGAAACATTCAGTACTTC. Translating it yields CASSLILGNIQYF.

The chain links TRBV11-2 to TRBJ2-3, with D maybe TRBD2 (6 bases). V lost 3 bases, J lost 0 bases, and 10 bases lay in between. Germline values: CDR1 SGHAT, CDR2 FQNNGV. CDR3 length: 15 residues. CDR3: CASSFVAASTDTQYF. Written as DNA, the CDR3 is TGTGCCAGCAGCTTTGTAGCGGCTAGCACAGATACGCAGTATTTT.